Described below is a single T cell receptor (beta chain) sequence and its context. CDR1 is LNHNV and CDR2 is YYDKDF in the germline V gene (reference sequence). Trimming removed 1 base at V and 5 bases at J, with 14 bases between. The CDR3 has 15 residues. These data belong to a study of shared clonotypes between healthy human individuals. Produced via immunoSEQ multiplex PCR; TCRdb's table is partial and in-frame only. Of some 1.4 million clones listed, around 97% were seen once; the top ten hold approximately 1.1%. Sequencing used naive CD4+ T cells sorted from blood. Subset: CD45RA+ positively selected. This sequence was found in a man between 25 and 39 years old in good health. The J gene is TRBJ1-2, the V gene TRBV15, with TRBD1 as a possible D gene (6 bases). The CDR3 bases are TGTGCCACCAGCAGAGTAACAGGGACTATATATGGCTACACCTTC. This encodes CATSRVTGTIYGYTF.